These 10 T cell receptor beta chains came from one sample sequenced in a study of T cell responses to AZD1222 COVID-19 vaccine. Here immunoSEQ multiplex PCR was the method, and the copy in TCRdb shows in-frame clones only, minus some. The data show about 120,000 clones, approximately 87% seen once. Here the sequenced sample was peripheral blood, taken on day 0 of AZD1222 vaccination. Receptors were obtained from an adult in good health.

The V and J genes are TRBV11-2 and TRBJ2-1, with TRBD2 matching over 7 bases. Germline V gives CDR1 SGHAT, CDR2 FQNNGV. With 2 bases clipped from V and 5 bases from J, the junction kept 6 bases outside the gene matches. The CDR3 length is 15 residues. CDR3 coding DNA: TGTGCCAGCAGCTTACTAGCGGTACTCGACAATGAGCAGTTCTTC. Protein: CASSLLAVLDNEQFF.

This clone has a handful of counts. This chain links TRBV13 with TRBJ1-1; D is possibly TRBD1 (5 bases). This CDR3 contains 16 residues. Looked up from germline, CDR1 is PRHDT and CDR2 is FYEKMQ (reference sequence). V shed 3 bases and J shed 0 bases, with 14 bases lying between them. CDR3 amino acids: CASSLDGGTMNTEAFF. CDR3 bases: TGTGCCAGCAGCTTGGACGGAGGGACCATGAACACTGAAGCTTTCTTT.

V is TRBV18 and J is TRBJ1-6, with a weak D call TRBD1 (5 bases). Trimming stripped 2 bases from V and 7 bases from J, with 9 bases between. The CDR3 contains 14 residues. The germline gives CDR1 KGHSH, CDR2 LQKENI. The CDR3 DNA reads as TGTGCCAGCTCACCAGGCAGGGTCAATTCACCCCTCCACTTT. Amino acid sequence: CASSPGRVNSPLHF.

This chain connects TRBV6-1 to TRBJ2-4; 8 nucleotides line up with TRBD2. The CDR3 covers 18 residues. Germline CDR1 is MNHNS and CDR2 is SASEGT. The V gene end was trimmed by 3 bases and the J gene end by 0 bases; junction bases not matched to a gene: 10. Here the CDR3 DNA reads TGTGCCAGCAGTGATGCTGGTAGCGGGGTGCCAGCCAAAAACATTCAGTACTTC. Translating gives CASSDAGSGVPAKNIQYF.

This chain uses TRBV4-2 with TRBJ2-7; a weak D match, TRBD1 (8 bases). The germline gives CDR1 LGHNA, CDR2 YNFKEQ. V dropped 1 base and J dropped 6 bases, with 13 bases sitting between them. The CDR3 covers 14 residues. CDR3 in amino acids: CASSQATGEGEQYF. In nucleotides, the CDR3 is TGTGCCAGCAGCCAAGCGACAGGGGAGGGCGAGCAGTACTTC.

This clone appeared a few times. The CDR3: CASSLRTEYGYTF. CDR3 in DNA: TGCGCCAGCAGCTTACGGACAGAGTATGGCTACACCTTC. The chain has TRBV5-1 and TRBJ1-2; perhaps TRBD1 as D (6 bases). The CDR3 loop spans 13 amino acids. From germline, CDR1 is SGHRS and CDR2 YFSETQ. Trimming stripped 2 bases from V and 5 bases from J, with 10 bases between.

The chain has TRBV12-3 or TRBV12-4 and TRBJ1-2; TRBD1 might be the D (5 bases). This CDR3 comprises 11 residues. V lost 6 bases to trimming and J lost 7 bases, with 9 bases between them. The CDR3 DNA follows: TGTGCCAGCAGGGGGCGCGGTGGCTACACCTTC. Translating it yields CASRGRGGYTF.

This clone was observed once. The chain has TRBV3-1 (or the pseudogene TRBV3-2) and TRBJ2-5; D might be TRBD1 (6 bases). The CDR3 consists of 15 residues. Germline-derived CDR1 and CDR2 are LGHDT and YNNKEL (reference sequence). The V end lost 0 bases, the J end lost 1 base, and 9 bases lay between the germline ends. This CDR3 reads CASSQDGGRQETQYF. In DNA form, the CDR3 reads TGTGCCAGCAGCCAAGATGGGGGCCGCCAAGAGACCCAGTACTTC.

This chain links TRBV5-4 with TRBJ2-7; 11 positions match TRBD2. With V trimmed by 0 bases and J by 5 bases, 1 base remained unmatched. CDR1 is SGHNT and CDR2 is YYREEE in the germline V gene (reference sequence). The CDR3 runs to 14 residues. The DNA for the CDR3 is TGTGCCAGCAGCTTGGGTAGCGGGAGGGACGAGCAGTACTTC. Encoded protein: CASSLGSGRDEQYF.

The count of this clone is one. The rearrangement joins TRBV6-4 to TRBJ1-2, with 9 nucleotides matching TRBD1. This CDR3 has 13 residues. Germline CDR1 is MRHNA and CDR2 is SNTAGT. V trimming: 0 bases; J trimming: 7 bases; junction bases outside the gene matches: 0. CDR3 DNA sequence: TGTGCCAGCAGTGACTCGGACAGGGGTGGCTACACCTTC. It encodes CASSDSDRGGYTF.